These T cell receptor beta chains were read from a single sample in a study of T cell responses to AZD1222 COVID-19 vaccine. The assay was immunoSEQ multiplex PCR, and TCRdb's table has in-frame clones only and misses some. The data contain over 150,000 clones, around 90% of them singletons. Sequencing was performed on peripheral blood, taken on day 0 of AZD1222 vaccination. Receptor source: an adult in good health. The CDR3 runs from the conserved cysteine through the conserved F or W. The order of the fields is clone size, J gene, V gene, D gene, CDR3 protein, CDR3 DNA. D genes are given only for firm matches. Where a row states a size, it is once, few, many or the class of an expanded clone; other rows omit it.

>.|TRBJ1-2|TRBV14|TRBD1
CASSQTGQGNYGYTF
TGTGCCAGCAGCCAAACGGGACAGGGTAACTATGGCTACACCTTC
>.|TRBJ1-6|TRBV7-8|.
CASSLELGGNSPLHF
TGTGCCAGCAGCTTAGAGCTCGGGGGTAATTCACCCCTCCACTTT
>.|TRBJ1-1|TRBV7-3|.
CASSPGRETEAFF
TGTGCCAGCAGCCCAGGGAGGGAAACTGAAGCTTTCTTT
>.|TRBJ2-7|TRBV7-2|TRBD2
CASSLVETGTRRYEQYF
TGTGCCAGCAGCTTAGTAGAGACCGGGACTAGACGGTACGAGCAGTACTTC
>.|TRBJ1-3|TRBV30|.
CAWGRDAGRSGNTIYF
TGTGCCTGGGGGAGGGATGCAGGGCGCTCTGGAAACACCATATATTTT
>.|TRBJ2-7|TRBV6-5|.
CASSLQSYEQYF
TGTGCCAGCAGTCTCCAGTCCTACGAGCAGTACTTC
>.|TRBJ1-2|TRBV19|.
CASSIGSGGPNLEGYTF
TGTGCCAGTAGTATAGGTTCCGGGGGGCCTAACCTTGAAGGCTACACCTTC
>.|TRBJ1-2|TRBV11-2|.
CASSPFSNYGYTF
TGTGCCAGCAGCCCATTCTCTAACTATGGCTACACCTTC
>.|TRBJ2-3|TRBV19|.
CASSVGAGKVDTQYF
TGTGCCAGTAGCGTGGGGGCGGGAAAGGTAGATACGCAGTATTTT
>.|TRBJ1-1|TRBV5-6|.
CASILGVGTEAFF
TGTGCCAGCATCTTGGGAGTAGGGACTGAAGCTTTCTTT
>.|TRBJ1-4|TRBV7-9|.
CASSQENVPAADEKLFF
TGTGCCAGCAGCCAAGAAAATGTTCCGGCAGCGGACGAAAAACTGTTTTTT
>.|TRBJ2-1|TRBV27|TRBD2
CASSANSGRALSEQFF
TGTGCCAGCAGTGCCAATAGCGGGAGGGCCCTTAGCGAGCAGTTCTTC
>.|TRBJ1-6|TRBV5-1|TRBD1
CASNRDSNSPLHF
TGCGCCAGCAACCGGGACAGCAATTCACCCCTCCACTTT
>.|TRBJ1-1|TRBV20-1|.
CSASPLTEKNTEAFF
TGCAGTGCTAGTCCCCTTACAGAGAAGAACACTGAAGCTTTCTTT
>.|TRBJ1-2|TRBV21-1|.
CASSKAGDRGCYGYTF
TGTGCCAGCAGCAAAGCAGGGGACAGGGGCTGCTATGGCTACACCTTC
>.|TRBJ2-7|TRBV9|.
CASSDNDSAYEQYF
TGTGCCAGCAGCGACAATGACAGTGCCTACGAGCAGTACTTC
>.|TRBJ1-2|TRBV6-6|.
CASSYRGTPQYGYTF
TGTGCCAGCAGTTACCGAGGGACTCCTCAATATGGCTACACCTTC
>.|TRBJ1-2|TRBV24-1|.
CATSDPRRVGGYTF
TGTGCCACCAGTGATCCCCGGAGGGTTGGGGGCTACACCTTC
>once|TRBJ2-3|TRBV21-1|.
CASSDSRSTDTQYF
TGTGCCAGCAGCGACTCCAGGTCCACAGATACGCAGTATTTT
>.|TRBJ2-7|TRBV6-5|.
CASRSRYYEQYF
TGTGCCAGCAGATCTAGGTACTACGAGCAGTACTTC
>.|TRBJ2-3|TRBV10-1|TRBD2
CASSAGGGADTQYF
TGCGCCAGCAGTGCCGGCGGGGGAGCAGATACGCAGTATTTT
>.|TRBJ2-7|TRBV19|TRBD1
CASSIRGGTGGEQYF
TGTGCCAGTAGTATAAGGGGAGGGACAGGGGGCGAGCAGTACTTC
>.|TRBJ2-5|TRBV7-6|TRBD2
CASSSLGGEQETQYF
TGTGCCAGCAGCTCCCTGGGGGGGGAGCAAGAGACCCAGTACTTC
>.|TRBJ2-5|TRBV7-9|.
CASSLVGEETQYF
TGTGCCAGCAGCTTAGTGGGAGAAGAGACCCAGTACTTC
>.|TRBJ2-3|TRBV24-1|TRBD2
CATSDFFGLAGTDTQYF
TGTGCCACCAGTGATTTTTTCGGGCTAGCGGGTACAGATACGCAGTATTTT
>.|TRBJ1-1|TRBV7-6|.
CASSLGLQGMNTEAFF
TGTGCCAGCAGCTTAGGGTTACAGGGTATGAACACTGAAGCTTTCTTT
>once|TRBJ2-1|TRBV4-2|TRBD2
CASSQVSSGAYNEQFF
TGTGCCAGCAGCCAAGTGTCTAGCGGGGCCTACAATGAGCAGTTCTTC
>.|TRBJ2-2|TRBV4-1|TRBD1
CASSHEGALNTGELFF
TGCGCCAGCAGCCATGAGGGGGCGTTGAACACCGGGGAGCTGTTTTTT
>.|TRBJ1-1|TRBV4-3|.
CASSQDPPPRSNTEAFF
TGCGCCAGCAGCCAAGATCCCCCACCCCGGAGTAACACTGAAGCTTTCTTT
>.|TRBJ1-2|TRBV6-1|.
CASSEARPGPWDGYTF
TGTGCCAGCAGTGAAGCGAGGCCAGGGCCATGGGATGGCTACACCTTC
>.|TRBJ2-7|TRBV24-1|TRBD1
CATSGTGLYEQYF
TGTGCCACCAGTGGGACAGGCCTCTACGAGCAGTACTTC
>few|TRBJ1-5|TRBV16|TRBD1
CASSSGDSSNQPQHF
TGTGCCAGCAGCTCGGGGGACAGCTCAAATCAGCCCCAGCATTTT
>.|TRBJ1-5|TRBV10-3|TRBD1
CAIRDSQGAQPQHF
TGTGCCATCAGGGATTCACAGGGGGCTCAGCCCCAGCATTTT
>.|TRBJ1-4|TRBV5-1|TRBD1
CASSPTGNEKLFF
TGCGCCAGCAGCCCGACAGGGAATGAAAAACTGTTTTTT
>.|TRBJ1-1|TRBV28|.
CASNRLSTEAFF
TGTGCCAGCAACCGTTTGAGCACTGAAGCTTTCTTT
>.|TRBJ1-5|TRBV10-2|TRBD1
CASSSQGTASNQPQHF
TGCGCCAGCTCAAGTCAGGGGACAGCTAGCAATCAGCCCCAGCATTTT
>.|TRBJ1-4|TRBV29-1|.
CSVLTVPNEKLFF
TGCAGCGTTCTGACAGTTCCGAATGAAAAACTGTTTTTT
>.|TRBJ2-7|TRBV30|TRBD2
CAWTIRTSGALEQYF
TGTGCCTGGACCATTAGGACTAGCGGTGCCCTCGAGCAGTACTTC
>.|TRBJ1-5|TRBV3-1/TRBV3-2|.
CASSQNRGSNQPQHF
TGTGCCAGCAGCCAAAATAGGGGTAGCAATCAGCCCCAGCATTTT
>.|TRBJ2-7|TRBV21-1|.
CASGYTGASPSNYEQYF
TGTGCCAGCGGATACACCGGGGCCTCCCCGTCAAACTACGAGCAGTACTTC
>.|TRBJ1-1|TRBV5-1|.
CASSFLTGDITEAFF
TGCGCCAGCAGCTTTCTTACAGGCGATATCACTGAAGCTTTCTTT
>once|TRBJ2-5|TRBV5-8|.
CASSLKVGAETQYF
TGTGCCAGCAGCTTAAAAGTGGGGGCAGAGACCCAGTACTTC
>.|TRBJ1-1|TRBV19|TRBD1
CASRDRVNPEAFF
TGTGCCAGTAGGGACAGGGTAAACCCTGAAGCTTTCTTT